A few counts support the clone carrying this T cell receptor (beta chain). This entry belongs to a study of beta chain features in type 1 diabetes. Investigators reverse transcribed all isolated RNA, so they sequenced expressed TCRB transcripts. Produced via immunoSEQ multiplex PCR; TCRdb's table is partial and in-frame only. The sample shows 310,000 or so clones, about 10% of them seen only once. This clonotype originated in a young woman in good health. The material sequenced was naive CD4+ T cells from blood.

The DNA for the CDR3 is TGTGCCTGGACTTGGCGGCTTTCTCAGTTCTTC. Translated: CAWTWRLSQFF. J is TRBJ2-1 and V is TRBV30; D is unclear. Trimming removed 4 bases at V and 13 bases at J, with 14 bases between. Germline V gene lookup returns CDR1 GTSNPN and CDR2 SVGIG (reference sequence). The CDR3 is 11 residues long. The full variable domain, rest sourced from reference TRBV30 and TRBJ2-1, is SQTIHQWPATLVQPVGSPLSLECTVEGTSNPNLYWYRQAAGRGLQLLFYSVGIGQISSEVPQNLSASRPQDRQFILSSKKLLLSDSGFYLCAWTWRLSQFFGPGTRLTVL.